The T cell receptor (beta chain) described here comes from a study of neurological immune-mediated disorders. Background on the study: The 35 or so multiple sclerosis patients comprised around 30 relapsing-remitting and 3 secondary progressive cases.

Stored at -80 C, 2 million PBMCs were the source of the unsorted libraries. Synthesis of cDNA was performed by 5'RACE using 10-nucleotide random UMIs. From the 5' RACE reads, TCRdb called clonotypes with MiXCR, one entry per CDR3 protein. Here the sample spans tens of thousands of distinct CDR3 sequences, approximately 2.4% being singletons. Points from the study as a whole: Falling below healthy controls, multiple sclerosis showed the least TCR clonal expansion, while HTLV-1-associated myelopathy showed the most.

This clonotype was counted many times. The target antigen is unknown. Germline V lookup: CDR1 SNHLY, CDR2 FYNNEI. The CDR3 length is 14 residues. V was clipped by 3 bases and J by 1 base, with 9 bases between them. The sample taken for sequencing was PBMCs. This clonotype originated in a woman in her thirties with multiple sclerosis. The chain joins TRBV2 to TRBJ1-1, with D unclear. The CDR3: CASSDNWRNTEAFF. The CDR3 coding sequence is TGTGCCAGCAGTGATAATTGGCGGAACACTGAAGCTTTCTTT.